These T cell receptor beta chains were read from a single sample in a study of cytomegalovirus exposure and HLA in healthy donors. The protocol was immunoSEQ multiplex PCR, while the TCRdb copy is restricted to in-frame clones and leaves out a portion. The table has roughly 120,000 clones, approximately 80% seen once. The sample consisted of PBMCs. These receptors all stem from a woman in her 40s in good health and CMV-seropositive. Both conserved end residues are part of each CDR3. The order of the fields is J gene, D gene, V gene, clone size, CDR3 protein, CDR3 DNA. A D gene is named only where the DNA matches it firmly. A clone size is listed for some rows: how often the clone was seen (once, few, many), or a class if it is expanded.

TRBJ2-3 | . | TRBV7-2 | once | CASSTAFTDTQYF | TGTGCCAGCAGCACAGCCTTCACAGATACGCAGTATTTT
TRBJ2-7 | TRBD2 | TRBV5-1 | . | CASSLGPAGDSYEQYF | TGCGCCAGCAGCTTGGGGCCAGCGGGAGACTCCTACGAGCAGTACTTC
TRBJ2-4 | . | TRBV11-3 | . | CASSSLIQYF | TGTGCCAGCAGCTCCCTCATTCAGTACTTC
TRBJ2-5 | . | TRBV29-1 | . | CSALPTGLRETQYF | TGCAGCGCCCTCCCGACAGGCTTAAGGGAGACCCAGTACTTC
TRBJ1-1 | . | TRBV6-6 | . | CASSDGGTEAFF | TGTGCCAGCAGCGACGGGGGCACTGAAGCTTTCTTT
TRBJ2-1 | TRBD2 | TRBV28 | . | CASSSAGGPPYNEQFF | TGTGCCAGCAGTTCAGCGGGAGGGCCGCCCTACAATGAGCAGTTCTTC
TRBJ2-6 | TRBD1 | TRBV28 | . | CASSLTGVGANVLTF | TGTGCCAGCAGCTTGACAGGGGTTGGGGCCAACGTCCTGACTTTC
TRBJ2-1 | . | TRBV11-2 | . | CASSPIRGSYNEQFF | TGTGCCAGCAGCCCCATTCGGGGCTCCTACAATGAGCAGTTCTTC
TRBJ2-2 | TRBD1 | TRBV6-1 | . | CASSELGQGAGELFF | TGTGCCAGCAGTGAGTTGGGACAGGGGGCCGGGGAGCTGTTTTTT
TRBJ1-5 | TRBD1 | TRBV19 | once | CASGQGSRQPQHF | TGTGCCAGCGGACAGGGAAGTAGGCAGCCCCAGCATTTT
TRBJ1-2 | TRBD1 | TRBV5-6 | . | CASSSDRASYGYTF | TGTGCCAGCAGCTCGGACAGGGCCTCATATGGCTACACCTTC
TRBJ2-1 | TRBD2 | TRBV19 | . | CASSPRGLASYNEQFF | TGTGCCAGTAGTCCACGGGGACTAGCCTCCTACAATGAGCAGTTCTTC
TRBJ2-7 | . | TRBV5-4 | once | CASSLGGRIHEQYF | TGTGCCAGCAGCTTGGGGGGGAGGATCCACGAGCAGTACTTC
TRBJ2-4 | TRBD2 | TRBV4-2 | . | CASSQDIEGLAGVHF | TGTGCCAGCAGCCAAGATATCGAGGGGCTAGCGGGAGTGCACTTC
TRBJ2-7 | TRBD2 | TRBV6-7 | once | CAILTSVSYEQYF | TGTGCCATCTTGACTAGCGTTTCCTACGAGCAGTACTTC
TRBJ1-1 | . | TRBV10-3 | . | CAIKREMNTEAFF | TGTGCCATCAAGCGAGAAATGAACACTGAAGCTTTCTTT
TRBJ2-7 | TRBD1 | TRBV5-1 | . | CASSGTVGYEQYF | TGCGCCAGCTCCGGGACAGTGGGCTACGAGCAGTACTTC
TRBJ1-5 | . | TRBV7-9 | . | CASSLGGSDQPQHF | TGTGCCAGCAGCTTAGGAGGGAGTGATCAGCCCCAGCATTTT
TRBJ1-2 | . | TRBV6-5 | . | CATLDSLGGYTF | TGTGCCACCTTGGACAGCCTCGGAGGCTACACCTTC
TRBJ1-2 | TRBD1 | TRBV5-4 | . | CASSPTGQGLGYTF | TGTGCCAGCAGCCCCACGGGACAGGGACTTGGCTACACCTTC
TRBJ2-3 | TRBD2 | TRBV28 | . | CASSFPEPGLAATDTQYF | TGTGCCAGCAGTTTCCCGGAACCGGGACTAGCGGCTACAGATACGCAGTATTTT
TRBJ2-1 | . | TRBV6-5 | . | CASSYSGGVSEQFF | TGTGCCAGCAGTTACTCGGGCGGGGTATCCGAGCAGTTCTTC
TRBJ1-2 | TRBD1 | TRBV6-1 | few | CASSERGGQDYGYTF | TGTGCCAGCAGTGAAAGAGGGGGACAGGACTATGGCTACACCTTC
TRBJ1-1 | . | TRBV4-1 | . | CASSQPSSGNTEAFF | TGCGCCAGCAGCCAACCGTCCTCAGGTAACACTGAAGCTTTCTTT
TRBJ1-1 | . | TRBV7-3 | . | CASSLYGDTEAFF | TGTGCCAGCAGCTTATACGGGGATACTGAAGCTTTCTTT
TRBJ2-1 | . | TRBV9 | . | CASSRILADNEKDEQFF | TGTGCCAGCAGCCGTATCTTAGCGGACAACGAGAAGGATGAGCAGTTCTTC
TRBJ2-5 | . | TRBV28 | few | CASIPGGAGDETQYF | TGTGCCAGCATCCCTGGGGGGGCGGGAGACGAGACCCAGTACTTC
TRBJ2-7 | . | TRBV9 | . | CASSVDSENTYEQYF | TGTGCCAGCAGCGTGGACAGCGAAAACACCTACGAGCAGTACTTC
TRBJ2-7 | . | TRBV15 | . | CATSRARPGLGDEQYF | TGTGCCACCAGCAGGGCCCGGCCGGGTTTAGGGGACGAGCAGTACTTC
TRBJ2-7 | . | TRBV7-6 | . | CASSLVAGNEQYF | TGTGCCAGCAGCTTAGTGGCCGGGAACGAGCAGTACTTC
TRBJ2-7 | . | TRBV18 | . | CASSPYSGSSYEQYF | TGTGCCAGCTCACCATATTCGGGAAGTTCCTACGAGCAGTACTTC
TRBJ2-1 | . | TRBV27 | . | CASSLRSALSNEQFF | TGTGCCAGCAGTTTAAGGTCAGCGCTTAGTAATGAGCAGTTCTTC
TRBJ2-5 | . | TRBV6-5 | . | CASSARGPGETQYF | TGTGCCAGCAGTGCCAGGGGTCCTGGCGAGACCCAGTACTTC
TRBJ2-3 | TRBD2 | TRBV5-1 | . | CASSLTVGLAETDTQYF | TGCGCCAGCAGCTTAACAGTAGGACTAGCGGAGACAGATACGCAGTATTTT
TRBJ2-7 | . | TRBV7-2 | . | CASSLANLMPTGQYF | TGTGCCAGCAGCTTAGCTAACCTGATGCCTACTGGGCAGTACTTC
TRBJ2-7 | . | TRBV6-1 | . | CASRWTDQYEQYF | TGTGCCAGCAGGTGGACAGACCAGTACGAGCAGTACTTC